The clone carrying this T cell receptor beta chain came up many times. The germline CDR1 and CDR2 sequences are MDHEN and SYDVKM. The CDR3 has 14 residues. Trimming at V came to 6 bases and at J to 4 bases, leaving 6 bases not matched to a gene. The sample originates from a study of blood T cell repertoires in COVID-19. Overall study: Researchers got acute and convalescent COVID-19 samples from the United States, Italy and Spain. Sources were T cells, B-cell-depleted T cells, or PBMCs; the material itself was cDNA or gDNA.

In the authors' workflow: The authors estimated nucleated cell counts from reference gene primer amplification. The assay was immunoSEQ multiplex PCR, and TCRdb's table has in-frame clones only and misses some. From that table come the V and J calls and clone size; the DNA was used to work out D and trimming. This sample carries about 140,000 clones, 70% to 90% of them seen once, and the ten largest clones take 1.5%. This chain joins TRBV28 and TRBJ1-5, with 7 positions matching TRBD1. Specimen: peripheral blood. The sequence was obtained from a woman in her sixties or seventies with acute or convalescent COVID-19. The CDR3 bases are TGTGCCAGCAGACAGACAGGGACAAATCAGCCCCAGCATTTT. Protein product: CASRQTGTNQPQHF.